This T cell receptor (beta chain) was captured by sequencing in a study of cytomegalovirus exposure and HLA in healthy donors. About the study: The approximately 670 first-cohort repertoires and the 95 to 150 validation repertoires shared the same platform, a later analysis reported.

Study results and limitations: Three CMV-associated chains were confirmed in vitro to be specific for CMV antigens. Rarity characterized most TCR sequences, yet some public TCRs appeared in many donors.

TCRdb's copy holds only in-frame clones and misses some; the assay was immunoSEQ multiplex PCR. Of about 240,000 clones in the sample, about 90% were seen once. The length of the CDR3 is 16 residues. Per the germline V gene, CDR1 is SGHNT and CDR2 is YYREEE (reference sequence). Trimming removed 3 bases from V and 10 bases from J, with 23 bases in between. Worth noting for this clone: The antigen is not known.

The sequence was obtained from a woman aged 25 to 39 in good health and CMV-seropositive. This chain connects TRBV5-4 to TRBJ2-1; D might be TRBD1 (6 bases). Sequences were obtained from PBMCs. CDR3 in DNA: TGTGCCAGCAGCTCTAACCCGGGACGGACAGCCTCCGAGCAGTTCTTC. Amino acid sequence: CASSSNPGRTASEQFF.